In this sample, the clone carrying this T cell receptor (beta chain) turned up a few times. As yet, its antigen is unknown. Germline lookup yields CDR1 ENHRY and CDR2 SYGVKD. This CDR3 is built from 15 residues. The junction had 2 bases not matched to a gene; V was cut back by 3 bases and J by 0 bases. TCRdb ran MiXCR on the reads and lists one entry per CDR3 protein. The sample lists 450,000 to 600,000 distinct CDR3 sequences, roughly 43% seen once, with about 39% in the top ten. This specimen belongs to a study of T cell repertoires in cytomegalovirus infection. Study as a whole: Researchers turned to recently identified HLA-C-restricted CMV epitopes as well as well-studied HLA-B-restricted ones. Public TCR beta signatures marked donors with CMV infection and the matching HLA. Study-level findings and limits: Summed public TCR beta family frequency identified CMV carriers bearing the relevant HLA. The ex vivo response showed dominance by HLA-C-restricted CMV-specific TCR beta clonotypes.

The V and J genes are TRBV10-3 and TRBJ2-3; TRBD2 agrees at 8 bases. Sequences were derived from cultured PBMCs, sampled from culture after CMV antigen stimulation. The source is a human donor in good health (CMV status not recorded). Some clones in this sample may be carry-over from other donors' samples. The CDR3 region has the DNA TGTGCCATCAGTGAACAGCGGGGGAGCACAGATACGCAGTATTTT. Its protein product is CAISEQRGSTDTQYF.